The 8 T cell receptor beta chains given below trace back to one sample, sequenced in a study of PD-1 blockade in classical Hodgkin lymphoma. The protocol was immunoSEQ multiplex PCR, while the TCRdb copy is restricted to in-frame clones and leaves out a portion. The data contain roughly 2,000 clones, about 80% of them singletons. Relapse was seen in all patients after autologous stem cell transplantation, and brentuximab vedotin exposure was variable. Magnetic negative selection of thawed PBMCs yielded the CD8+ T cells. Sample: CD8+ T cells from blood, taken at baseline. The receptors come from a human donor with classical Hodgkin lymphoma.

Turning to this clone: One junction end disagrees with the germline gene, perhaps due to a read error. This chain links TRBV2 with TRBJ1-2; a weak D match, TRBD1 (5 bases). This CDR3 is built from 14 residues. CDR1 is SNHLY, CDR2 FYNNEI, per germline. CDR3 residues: CASSEARGLYGYTF. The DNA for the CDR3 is TGTGCCAGCAGCGAAGCTAGGGGCCTATATGGCTACACCTTC.

As DNA, the CDR3 is TGTGCCAGCAGTTGGCAGCCCCTCGGGTATTATGGCTACACCTTC. Its translation is CASSWQPLGYYGYTF. This chain uses TRBV27 with TRBJ1-2; D is ambiguous. Between the trimmed V and J ends, which lost 4 bases and 5 bases, there was a span of 17 bases. CDR3 length equals 15 residues. The germline CDR1 and CDR2 sequences are MNHEY and SMNVEV (reference sequence).

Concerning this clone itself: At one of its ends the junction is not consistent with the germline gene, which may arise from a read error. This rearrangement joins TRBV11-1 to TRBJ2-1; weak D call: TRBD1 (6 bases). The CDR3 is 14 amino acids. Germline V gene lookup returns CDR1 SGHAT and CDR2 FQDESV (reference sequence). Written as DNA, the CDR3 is TGTGCCAGCAGCTTAACCCCTCTAGGGGGTGAGGAGTTCTTC. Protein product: CASSLTPLGGEEFF.

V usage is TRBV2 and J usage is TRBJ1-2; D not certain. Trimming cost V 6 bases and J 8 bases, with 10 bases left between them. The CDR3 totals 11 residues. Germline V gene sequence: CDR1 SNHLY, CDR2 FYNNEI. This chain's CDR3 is CASRDLGGYTF. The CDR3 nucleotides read TGTGCCAGCAGGGACCTGGGGGGCTACACCTTC.

The chain's CDR3 is CATSRDWTAGSYGYTF. For the CDR3, the DNA is TGTGCCACCAGCAGAGATTGGACAGCGGGCTCCTATGGCTACACCTTC. The V and J genes are TRBV15 and TRBJ1-2; D is perhaps TRBD1 (6 bases). This CDR3 is 16 amino acids long. CDR1 is LNHNV and CDR2 is YYDKDF in the germline V gene (reference sequence). V lost 0 bases and J 4 bases, leaving 15 bases between the germline ends.

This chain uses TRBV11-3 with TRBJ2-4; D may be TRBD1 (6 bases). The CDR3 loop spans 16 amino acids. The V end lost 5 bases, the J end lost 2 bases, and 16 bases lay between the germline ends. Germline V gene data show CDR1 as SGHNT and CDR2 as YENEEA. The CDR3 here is CASSPPRTVSKNIQYF. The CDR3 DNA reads TGTGCCAGCAGCCCGCCTCGGACAGTCTCCAAAAACATTCAGTACTTC.

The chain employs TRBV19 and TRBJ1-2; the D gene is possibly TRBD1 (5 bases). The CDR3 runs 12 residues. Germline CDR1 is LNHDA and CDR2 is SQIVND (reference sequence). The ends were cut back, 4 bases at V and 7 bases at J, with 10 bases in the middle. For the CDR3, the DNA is TGTGCCAGTAGTACAGGGCCGGGTGGCTACACCTTC. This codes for CASSTGPGGYTF.

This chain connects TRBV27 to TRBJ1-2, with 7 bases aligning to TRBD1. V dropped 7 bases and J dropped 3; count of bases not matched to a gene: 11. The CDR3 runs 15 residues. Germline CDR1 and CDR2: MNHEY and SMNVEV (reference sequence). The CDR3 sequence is CASKDRDSLDYGYTF. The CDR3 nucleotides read TGTGCCAGCAAAGACAGGGACTCACTTGACTATGGCTACACCTTC.